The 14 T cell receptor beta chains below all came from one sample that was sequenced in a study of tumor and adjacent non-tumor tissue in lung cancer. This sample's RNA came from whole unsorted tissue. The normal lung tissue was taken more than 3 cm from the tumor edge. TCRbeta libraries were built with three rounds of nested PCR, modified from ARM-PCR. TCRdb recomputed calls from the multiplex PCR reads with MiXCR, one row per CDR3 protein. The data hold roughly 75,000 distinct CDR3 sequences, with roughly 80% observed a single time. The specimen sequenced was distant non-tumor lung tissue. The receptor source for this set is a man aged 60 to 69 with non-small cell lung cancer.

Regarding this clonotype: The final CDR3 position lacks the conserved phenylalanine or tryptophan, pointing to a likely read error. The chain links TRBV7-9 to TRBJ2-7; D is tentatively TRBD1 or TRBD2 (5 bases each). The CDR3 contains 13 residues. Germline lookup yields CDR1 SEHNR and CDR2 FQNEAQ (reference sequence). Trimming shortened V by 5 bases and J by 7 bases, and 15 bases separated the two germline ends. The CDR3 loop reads CASSPGTGIEQYL. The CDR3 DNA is TGTGCCAGCAGCCCAGGGACGGGCATTGAGCAGTACTTA.

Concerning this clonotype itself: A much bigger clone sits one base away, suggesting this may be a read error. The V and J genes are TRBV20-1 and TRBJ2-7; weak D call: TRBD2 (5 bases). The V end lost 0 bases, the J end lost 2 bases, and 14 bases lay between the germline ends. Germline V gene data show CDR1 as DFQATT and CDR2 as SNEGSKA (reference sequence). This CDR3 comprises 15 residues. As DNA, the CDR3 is TGCAGTGCTAGAGATGTGGTAGCGTCCACCTACGAGCAGTACTTC. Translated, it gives CSARDVVASTYEQYF.

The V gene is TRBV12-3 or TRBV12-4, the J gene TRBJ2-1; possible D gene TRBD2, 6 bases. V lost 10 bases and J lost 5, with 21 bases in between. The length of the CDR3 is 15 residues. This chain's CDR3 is CANTELLTGDNEQFF. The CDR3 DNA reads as TGTGCCAACACCGAATTACTAACGGGGGACAATGAGCAGTTCTTC.

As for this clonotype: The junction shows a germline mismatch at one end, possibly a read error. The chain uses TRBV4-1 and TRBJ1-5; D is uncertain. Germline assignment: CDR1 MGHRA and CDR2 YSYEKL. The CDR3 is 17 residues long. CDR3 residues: CVSSQDPGGIPFQPQHF. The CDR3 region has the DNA TGCGTCAGCAGCCAAGACCCCGGCGGGATTCCGTTCCAGCCCCAGCATTTT.

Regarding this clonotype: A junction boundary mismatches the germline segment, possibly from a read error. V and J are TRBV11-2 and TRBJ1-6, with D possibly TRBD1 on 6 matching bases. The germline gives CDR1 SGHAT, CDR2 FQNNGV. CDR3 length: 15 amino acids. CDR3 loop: CASRGLGHSNSPLHF. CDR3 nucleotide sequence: TGTGCCAGCAGGGGTCTGGGACATAGTAATTCACCACTCCACTTT.

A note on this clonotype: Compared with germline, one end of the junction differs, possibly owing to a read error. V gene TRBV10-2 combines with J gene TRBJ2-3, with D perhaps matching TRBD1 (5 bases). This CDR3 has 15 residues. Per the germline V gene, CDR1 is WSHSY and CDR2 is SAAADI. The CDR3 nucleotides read TGCGCCAGCAGTGAGTCAGGGGCTAACACAGAAACGCAGTATTTT. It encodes CASSESGANTETQYF.

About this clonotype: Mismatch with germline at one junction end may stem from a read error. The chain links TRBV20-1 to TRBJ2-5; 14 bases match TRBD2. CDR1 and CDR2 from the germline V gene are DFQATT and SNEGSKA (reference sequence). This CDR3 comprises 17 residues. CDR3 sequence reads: CSARPFPLGLAGEAQHF. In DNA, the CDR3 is TGCAGTGCTAGACCCTTTCCCTTGGGACTAGCGGGAGAGGCCCAGCACTTC.

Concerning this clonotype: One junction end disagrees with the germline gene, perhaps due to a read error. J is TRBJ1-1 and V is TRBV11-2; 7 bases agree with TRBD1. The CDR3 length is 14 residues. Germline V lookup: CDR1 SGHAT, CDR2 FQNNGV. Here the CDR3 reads CASSLTGIVTEAIF. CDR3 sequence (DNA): TGTGCCAGCAGCTTGACAGGGATAGTGACTGAAGCTATCTTT.

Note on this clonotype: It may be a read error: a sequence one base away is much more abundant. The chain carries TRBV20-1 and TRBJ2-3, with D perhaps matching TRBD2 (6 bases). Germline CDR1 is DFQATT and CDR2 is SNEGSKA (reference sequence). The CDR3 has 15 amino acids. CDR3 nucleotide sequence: TGCAATGCTCGCGACGGGGGAGCGACCACAGATACGCAGTATTTT. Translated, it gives CNARDGGATTDTQYF.

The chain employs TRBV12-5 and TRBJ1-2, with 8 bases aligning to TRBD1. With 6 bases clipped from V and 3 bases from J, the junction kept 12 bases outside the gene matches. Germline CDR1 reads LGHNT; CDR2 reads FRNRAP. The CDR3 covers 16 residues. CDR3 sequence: CASGPTGERSYYGYTF. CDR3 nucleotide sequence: TGTGCTAGTGGCCCGACAGGGGAAAGATCATACTATGGCTACACCTTC.

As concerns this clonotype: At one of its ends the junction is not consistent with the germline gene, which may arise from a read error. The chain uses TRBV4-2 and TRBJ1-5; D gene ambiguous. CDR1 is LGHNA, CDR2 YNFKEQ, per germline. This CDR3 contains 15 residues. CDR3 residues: CASSQDVRNNQPQPF. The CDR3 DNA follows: TGTGCCAGCAGCCAAGATGTCCGTAACAATCAGCCCCAGCCTTTT.

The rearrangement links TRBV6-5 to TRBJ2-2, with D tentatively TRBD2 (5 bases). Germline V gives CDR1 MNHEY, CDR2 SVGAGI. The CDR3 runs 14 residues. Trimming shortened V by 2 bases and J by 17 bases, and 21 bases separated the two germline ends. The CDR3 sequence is CASSYVAVTGEFFF. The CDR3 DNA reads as TGTGCCAGCAGTTACGTTGCAGTCACCGGGGAGTTCTTTTTT.

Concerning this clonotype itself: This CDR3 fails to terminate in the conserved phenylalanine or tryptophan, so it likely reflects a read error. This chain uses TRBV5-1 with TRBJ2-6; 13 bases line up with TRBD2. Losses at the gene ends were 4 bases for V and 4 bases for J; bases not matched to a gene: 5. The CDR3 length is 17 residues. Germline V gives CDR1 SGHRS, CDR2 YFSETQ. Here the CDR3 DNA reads TGCGCCAGCAGCCCAGGACTAGCGGGAGCGGGGGCCAACGTCCTGACTATC. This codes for CASSPGLAGAGANVLTI.

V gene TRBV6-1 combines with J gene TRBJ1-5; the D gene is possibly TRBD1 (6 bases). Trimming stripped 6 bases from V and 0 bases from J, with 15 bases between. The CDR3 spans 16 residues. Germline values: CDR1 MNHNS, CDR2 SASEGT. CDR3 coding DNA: TGTGCCAGCAGATCCGTCGGGGGCTATAGCAATCAGCCCCAGCATTTT. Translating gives CASRSVGGYSNQPQHF.